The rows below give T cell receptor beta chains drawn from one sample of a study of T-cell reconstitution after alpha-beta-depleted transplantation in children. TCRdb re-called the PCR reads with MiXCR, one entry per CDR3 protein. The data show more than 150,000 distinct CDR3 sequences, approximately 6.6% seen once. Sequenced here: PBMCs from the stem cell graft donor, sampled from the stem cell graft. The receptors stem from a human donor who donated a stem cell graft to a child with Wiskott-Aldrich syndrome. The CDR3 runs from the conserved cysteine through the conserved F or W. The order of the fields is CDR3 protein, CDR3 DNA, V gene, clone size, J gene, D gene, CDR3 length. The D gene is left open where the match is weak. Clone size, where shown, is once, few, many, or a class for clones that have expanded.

CDR3 protein: CASSQAGLLDGYTF; CDR3 DNA: TGTGCCAGCAGCCAAGCGGGTCTCCTGGATGGCTACACCTTC; V gene: TRBV3-1; clone size: NA; J gene: TRBJ1-2; D gene: NA; CDR3 length: 14
CDR3 protein: CASSGGGWDEQYF; CDR3 DNA: TGTGCCAGCAGTGGCGGAGGGTGGGACGAGCAGTACTTC; V gene: TRBV25-1; clone size: many; J gene: TRBJ2-7; D gene: NA; CDR3 length: 13
CDR3 protein: CASSYPGTGKSTEAFF; CDR3 DNA: TGTGCCAGTAGTTACCCCGGGACAGGGAAATCCACTGAAGCTTTCTTT; V gene: TRBV19; clone size: NA; J gene: TRBJ1-1; D gene: TRBD1; CDR3 length: 16
CDR3 protein: CASSSPPIYEQYF; CDR3 DNA: TGTGCCAGCAGCTCACCCCCCATATACGAGCAGTACTTC; V gene: TRBV7-2; clone size: many; J gene: TRBJ2-7; D gene: NA; CDR3 length: 13
CDR3 protein: CASSSQGPSNQPQHF; CDR3 DNA: TGTGCCAGCAGTTCACAGGGACCTAGCAATCAGCCCCAGCATTTT; V gene: TRBV6-5; clone size: few; J gene: TRBJ1-5; D gene: NA; CDR3 length: 15
CDR3 protein: CSAGGIQGTEAFF; CDR3 DNA: TGCAGTGCTGGGGGGATACAGGGGACTGAAGCTTTCTTT; V gene: TRBV20-1; clone size: many; J gene: TRBJ1-1; D gene: TRBD1; CDR3 length: 13
CDR3 protein: CASSLMVGSETQYF; CDR3 DNA: TGTGCCAGCAGCCTCATGGTAGGGTCAGAGACCCAGTACTTC; V gene: TRBV12-3/TRBV12-4; clone size: many; J gene: TRBJ2-5; D gene: NA; CDR3 length: 14
CDR3 protein: CASSSWGSGSSYNEQFF; CDR3 DNA: TGTGCCAGCAGCTCCTGGGGTAGCGGGAGCTCCTACAATGAGCAGTTCTTC; V gene: TRBV7-2; clone size: few; J gene: TRBJ2-1; D gene: TRBD2; CDR3 length: 17
CDR3 protein: CASSFRGAGEKLFF; CDR3 DNA: TGTGCCAGCAGCTTCAGGGGCGCAGGTGAAAAACTGTTTTTT; V gene: TRBV7-2; clone size: few; J gene: TRBJ1-4; D gene: NA; CDR3 length: 14
CDR3 protein: CASRPPGQGLHGYTF; CDR3 DNA: TGTGCCAGCAGACCTCCGGGACAGGGTTTGCATGGCTACACCTTC; V gene: TRBV6-9; clone size: many; J gene: TRBJ1-2; D gene: TRBD1; CDR3 length: 15
CDR3 protein: CASSYSILDRGRENEQFF; CDR3 DNA: TGTGCCAGCAGTTACTCGATTCTGGACAGGGGGCGCGAGAATGAGCAGTTCTTC; V gene: TRBV6-2/TRBV6-3; clone size: many; J gene: TRBJ2-1; D gene: TRBD1; CDR3 length: 18
CDR3 protein: CATSVTGTSGSPNTGELFF; CDR3 DNA: TGTGCCACCAGTGTCACCGGGACTAGCGGGAGCCCTAACACCGGGGAGCTGTTTTTT; V gene: TRBV24-1; clone size: many; J gene: TRBJ2-2; D gene: TRBD2; CDR3 length: 19
CDR3 protein: CASSRQGGNQPQHF; CDR3 DNA: TGCGCCAGCAGTAGACAGGGAGGCAATCAGCCCCAGCATTTT; V gene: TRBV5-1; clone size: many; J gene: TRBJ1-5; D gene: TRBD1; CDR3 length: 14
CDR3 protein: CASSSTGTGAYTQYF; CDR3 DNA: TGTGCCAGCAGCTCGACCGGGACAGGGGCATATACGCAGTATTTT; V gene: TRBV7-9; clone size: many; J gene: TRBJ2-3; D gene: TRBD1; CDR3 length: 15
CDR3 protein: CASSPGGGETQYF; CDR3 DNA: TGTGCCAGCAGCCCGGGGGGGGGAGAGACCCAGTACTTC; V gene: TRBV12-3/TRBV12-4; clone size: many; J gene: TRBJ2-5; D gene: TRBD2; CDR3 length: 13
CDR3 protein: CASSRQGNTGELFF; CDR3 DNA: TGTGCCAGCAGTCGACAGGGCAACACCGGGGAGCTGTTTTTT; V gene: TRBV6-2/TRBV6-3; clone size: many; J gene: TRBJ2-2; D gene: TRBD1; CDR3 length: 14
CDR3 protein: CASSLSVFLYNEQFF; CDR3 DNA: TGTGCCAGCAGCTTATCAGTGTTCCTCTACAATGAGCAGTTCTTC; V gene: TRBV7-2; clone size: many; J gene: TRBJ2-1; D gene: NA; CDR3 length: 15
CDR3 protein: CASSQDMTSDNNEQFF; CDR3 DNA: TGTGCCAGCAGCCAAGATATGACTAGCGATAACAATGAGCAGTTCTTC; V gene: TRBV3-1; clone size: NA; J gene: TRBJ2-1; D gene: TRBD2; CDR3 length: 16
CDR3 protein: CASSLGQPYEKLFF; CDR3 DNA: TGCGCCAGCAGCTTAGGACAGCCTTATGAAAAACTGTTTTTT; V gene: TRBV5-1; clone size: NA; J gene: TRBJ1-4; D gene: NA; CDR3 length: 14
CDR3 protein: CSAKWGAYTGELFF; CDR3 DNA: TGCAGTGCTAAATGGGGGGCCTACACCGGGGAGCTGTTTTTT; V gene: TRBV20-1; clone size: many; J gene: TRBJ2-2; D gene: NA; CDR3 length: 14
CDR3 protein: CASSLLRTDTQYF; CDR3 DNA: TGTGCCAGCAGTTTACTCCGCACAGATACGCAGTATTTT; V gene: TRBV27; clone size: many; J gene: TRBJ2-3; D gene: NA; CDR3 length: 13
CDR3 protein: CSVGQADSYNEQFF; CDR3 DNA: TGCAGCGTGGGACAGGCCGACTCCTACAATGAGCAGTTCTTC; V gene: TRBV29-1; clone size: NA; J gene: TRBJ2-1; D gene: TRBD1; CDR3 length: 14
CDR3 protein: CASRSPAFVTGGRAFF; CDR3 DNA: TGTGCCAGCAGGTCCCCCGCATTTGTAACAGGGGGCAGAGCTTTCTTT; V gene: TRBV12-3/TRBV12-4; clone size: many; J gene: TRBJ1-1; D gene: TRBD1; CDR3 length: 16
CDR3 protein: CASSPGTGGESPLHF; CDR3 DNA: TGTGCCAGCAGCCCCGGGACAGGGGGCGAGTCACCCCTCCACTTT; V gene: TRBV7-2; clone size: many; J gene: TRBJ1-6; D gene: TRBD1; CDR3 length: 15
CDR3 protein: CASIPGDRINYGYTF; CDR3 DNA: TGTGCCAGCATCCCAGGCGACAGGATTAACTATGGCTACACCTTC; V gene: TRBV5-6; clone size: many; J gene: TRBJ1-2; D gene: NA; CDR3 length: 15
CDR3 protein: CASTRHHSGTEAFF; CDR3 DNA: TGTGCCAGCACTCGACATCATTCGGGCACTGAAGCTTTCTTT; V gene: TRBV27; clone size: NA; J gene: TRBJ1-1; D gene: NA; CDR3 length: 14
CDR3 protein: CASSSEVSRSSYEQYF; CDR3 DNA: TGCGCCAGCTCTAGCGAGGTATCGAGATCATCCTACGAGCAGTACTTC; V gene: TRBV10-2; clone size: many; J gene: TRBJ2-7; D gene: NA; CDR3 length: 16
CDR3 protein: CSVRATQGRLRGYTF; CDR3 DNA: TGCAGCGTCCGAGCCACGCAGGGCCGTTTGCGGGGCTACACCTTC; V gene: TRBV29-1; clone size: many; J gene: TRBJ1-2; D gene: NA; CDR3 length: 15
CDR3 protein: CASSLVQSANYGYTF; CDR3 DNA: TGTGCCAGCAGTTTAGTTCAGTCCGCTAACTATGGCTACACCTTC; V gene: TRBV12-3/TRBV12-4; clone size: NA; J gene: TRBJ1-2; D gene: NA; CDR3 length: 15
CDR3 protein: CASSSPGGGQRTDTQYF; CDR3 DNA: TGTGCCAGCAGCTCCCCAGGGGGAGGACAAAGAACAGATACGCAGTATTTT; V gene: TRBV7-2; clone size: many; J gene: TRBJ2-3; D gene: NA; CDR3 length: 17
CDR3 protein: CSAHLGGQDTQYF; CDR3 DNA: TGCAGTGCTCACCTGGGGGGCCAAGATACGCAGTATTTT; V gene: TRBV20-1; clone size: many; J gene: TRBJ2-3; D gene: NA; CDR3 length: 13
CDR3 protein: CATSLASNQPQHF; CDR3 DNA: TGTGCCACCAGTTTGGCCAGCAATCAGCCCCAGCATTTT; V gene: TRBV24-1; clone size: NA; J gene: TRBJ1-5; D gene: NA; CDR3 length: 13
CDR3 protein: CASSLQGRGGSPLHF; CDR3 DNA: TGTGCCAGCAGCTTACAGGGCCGGGGTGGTTCACCCCTCCACTTT; V gene: TRBV7-2; clone size: NA; J gene: TRBJ1-6; D gene: NA; CDR3 length: 15
CDR3 protein: CSVPGQGTGETQYF; CDR3 DNA: TGCAGCGTACCGGGACAGGGGACGGGAGAGACCCAGTACTTC; V gene: TRBV29-1; clone size: many; J gene: TRBJ2-5; D gene: TRBD1; CDR3 length: 14
CDR3 protein: CSARQGQGTEAFF; CDR3 DNA: TGCAGCGCCCGCCAGGGGCAGGGCACTGAAGCTTTCTTT; V gene: TRBV29-1; clone size: many; J gene: TRBJ1-1; D gene: NA; CDR3 length: 13
CDR3 protein: CASSLALSGVYYNEQFF; CDR3 DNA: TGTGCCAGCAGTTTAGCGCTGAGCGGGGTGTACTACAATGAGCAGTTCTTC; V gene: TRBV12-3/TRBV12-4; clone size: many; J gene: TRBJ2-1; D gene: TRBD2; CDR3 length: 17
CDR3 protein: CASSSYGTQKANEQFF; CDR3 DNA: TGTGCCAGCAGTTCCTACGGGACGCAAAAGGCCAATGAGCAGTTCTTC; V gene: TRBV28; clone size: many; J gene: TRBJ2-1; D gene: NA; CDR3 length: 16
CDR3 protein: CSARWILGGGHNEQFF; CDR3 DNA: TGCAGTGCTAGATGGATATTAGGCGGGGGGCACAATGAGCAGTTCTTC; V gene: TRBV20-1; clone size: many; J gene: TRBJ2-1; D gene: TRBD2; CDR3 length: 16
CDR3 protein: CASRVTGGDGELFF; CDR3 DNA: TGTGCCAGCAGGGTTACAGGGGGTGACGGGGAGCTGTTTTTT; V gene: TRBV6-1; clone size: many; J gene: TRBJ2-2; D gene: TRBD1; CDR3 length: 14
CDR3 protein: CATQGFPTNEQFF; CDR3 DNA: TGTGCCACGCAGGGTTTTCCCACCAATGAGCAGTTCTTC; V gene: TRBV24-1; clone size: NA; J gene: TRBJ2-1; D gene: NA; CDR3 length: 13
CDR3 protein: CASSPFNEQFF; CDR3 DNA: TGTGCCAGCAGTCCATTCAATGAGCAGTTCTTC; V gene: TRBV12-3/TRBV12-4; clone size: many; J gene: TRBJ2-1; D gene: NA; CDR3 length: 11
CDR3 protein: CAWSFRDRDDEQYF; CDR3 DNA: TGTGCCTGGAGTTTCCGGGACAGGGACGACGAGCAGTACTTC; V gene: TRBV30; clone size: NA; J gene: TRBJ2-7; D gene: TRBD1; CDR3 length: 14
CDR3 protein: CASSLKESGELFF; CDR3 DNA: TGCGCCAGCAGCCTTAAGGAATCCGGGGAGCTGTTTTTT; V gene: TRBV5-1; clone size: many; J gene: TRBJ2-2; D gene: NA; CDR3 length: 13
CDR3 protein: CASSVGTLNIQYF; CDR3 DNA: TGTGCCAGCAGCGTAGGGACACTAAACATTCAGTACTTC; V gene: TRBV9; clone size: many; J gene: TRBJ2-4; D gene: NA; CDR3 length: 13
CDR3 protein: CASSLVHSSETGTGANVLTF; CDR3 DNA: TGTGCCAGCTCACTCGTCCATTCAAGTGAAACGGGGACTGGGGCCAACGTCCTGACTTTC; V gene: TRBV18; clone size: NA; J gene: TRBJ2-6; D gene: NA; CDR3 length: 20
CDR3 protein: CASSPAGDRGYNEQFF; CDR3 DNA: TGTGCCAGCAGCCCGGCAGGGGACAGGGGATACAATGAGCAGTTCTTC; V gene: TRBV27; clone size: few; J gene: TRBJ2-1; D gene: TRBD1; CDR3 length: 16
CDR3 protein: CASSSSSGTGELFF; CDR3 DNA: TGTGCCAGCAGTTCCTCTAGCGGGACCGGGGAGCTGTTTTTT; V gene: TRBV27; clone size: NA; J gene: TRBJ2-2; D gene: TRBD2; CDR3 length: 14
CDR3 protein: CASSREGQSSYEQYF; CDR3 DNA: TGTGCCAGCAGCCGAGAGGGACAGAGCTCCTACGAGCAGTACTTC; V gene: TRBV3-1; clone size: NA; J gene: TRBJ2-7; D gene: TRBD1; CDR3 length: 15
CDR3 protein: CASSFDETQYF; CDR3 DNA: TGCGCCAGCAGCTTCGACGAGACCCAGTACTTC; V gene: TRBV5-1; clone size: NA; J gene: TRBJ2-5; D gene: NA; CDR3 length: 11
CDR3 protein: CASSPIITGGGSYEQYF; CDR3 DNA: TGTGCCAGCAGCCCGATTATTACAGGGGGCGGCTCCTACGAGCAGTACTTC; V gene: TRBV5-5; clone size: many; J gene: TRBJ2-7; D gene: TRBD1; CDR3 length: 17
CDR3 protein: CSVEELQGRTQYF; CDR3 DNA: TGCAGCGTTGAAGAGTTACAGGGGAGGACCCAGTACTTC; V gene: TRBV29-1; clone size: many; J gene: TRBJ2-5; D gene: TRBD1; CDR3 length: 13
CDR3 protein: CASSQDMAAIAYEQYF; CDR3 DNA: TGCGCCAGCAGCCAAGATATGGCAGCCATAGCCTACGAGCAGTACTTC; V gene: TRBV4-1; clone size: NA; J gene: TRBJ2-7; D gene: NA; CDR3 length: 16
CDR3 protein: CSASGDLTEQYF; CDR3 DNA: TGCAGTGCTAGTGGAGACCTTACCGAGCAGTACTTC; V gene: TRBV20-1; clone size: many; J gene: TRBJ2-7; D gene: NA; CDR3 length: 12
CDR3 protein: CSASNSYEQYF; CDR3 DNA: TGCAGCGCTAGTAACTCCTACGAGCAGTACTTC; V gene: TRBV29-1; clone size: many; J gene: TRBJ2-7; D gene: NA; CDR3 length: 11